The 24 T cell receptor beta chains listed next were all sequenced from one sample in a study of cytomegalovirus exposure and HLA in healthy donors. The primer mix had 60 Vbeta and 13 Jbeta primers. Profiling relied on immunoSEQ multiplex PCR, and the TCRdb table lists in-frame clones only, not all of them. The table has about 160,000 clones, 85% seen once; the top ten hold roughly 2.2%. The sequencing input was PBMCs. Source of these receptors: a man younger than 35 in good health and CMV-seropositive.

The chain combines TRBV5-8 with TRBJ2-5; TRBD2 matches at 7 bases. This CDR3 comprises 15 residues. CDR1 and CDR2 from the germline V gene are SGHTS and YDEGEE. V trimming: 1 base; J trimming: 5 bases; junction bases outside the gene matches: 8. This chain's CDR3 is CASSLSGTTSETQYF. The CDR3 nucleotides are TGTGCCAGCAGCTTGTCTGGGACTACGAGCGAGACCCAGTACTTC. Supplemented by reference TRBV5-8 and TRBJ2-5, the full variable domain reads EAGVTQSPTHLIKTRGQQATLRCSPISGHTSVYWYQQALGLGLQFLLWYDEGEERNRGNFPPRFSGRQFPNYSSELNVNALELEDSALYLCASSLSGTTSETQYFGPGTRLLVL.

This rearrangement joins TRBV9 to TRBJ2-3, with 8 bases that match TRBD1. The J segment lost 0 bases and the V segment lost 4 bases, leaving 16 bases of the junction unmatched. This CDR3 has 19 residues. Germline CDR1 SGDLS, CDR2 YYNGEE. In DNA form, the CDR3 reads TGTGCCAGCAGCCCAATGGGGGGACAGGTGACCCTTAGCACAGATACGCAGTATTTT. Protein: CASSPMGGQVTLSTDTQYF.

This clone occurred once. This rearrangement joins TRBV7-2 to TRBJ2-6; D not resolved. The germline V gene encodes CDR1 SGHTA and CDR2 FQGNSA. Trimming took 5 bases from V and 0 from J, leaving 5 bases between them. CDR3 length: 14 residues. The CDR3 nucleotides read TGTGCCAGCAGCGATAGCTCTGGGGCCAACGTCCTGACTTTC. Protein product: CASSDSSGANVLTF.

This chain uses TRBV6-1 with TRBJ1-4; 7 bases map to TRBD1. V gave up 7 bases and J gave up 3 bases; unmatched junction bases: 8. CDR1 is MNHNS and CDR2 is SASEGT in the germline V gene. The CDR3 sequence is 15 residues long. In nucleotides, the CDR3 is TGTGCCAGCATCCCAGGGGGTAACGCTAATGAAAAACTGTTTTTT. This codes for CASIPGGNANEKLFF.

The chain uses TRBV9 and TRBJ2-3, with a tentative D call TRBD2 (5 bases). The V end lost 6 bases, the J end lost 2 bases, and 10 bases lay between the germline ends. CDR3 length: 13 amino acids. The V gene's germline CDR1 is SGDLS and CDR2 YYNGEE. The CDR3 protein is CASNEGDTDTQYF. For the CDR3, the DNA is TGTGCCAGCAACGAGGGTGACACAGATACGCAGTATTTT. Drawing the rest from reference TRBV9 and TRBJ2-3, the complete variable domain is DSGVTQTPKHLITATGQRVTLRCSPRSGDLSVYWYQQSLDQGLQFLIQYYNGEERAKGNILERFSAQQFPDLHSELNLSSLELGDSALYFCASNEGDTDTQYFGPGTRLTVL.

DNA of the CDR3: TGCGCCAGCAGCCACGGATCGGACAGATCTCCGTATAGCAATCAGCCCCAGCATTTT. Translating gives CASSHGSDRSPYSNQPQHF. The J gene is TRBJ1-5, the V gene TRBV4-3; D may be TRBD1 (6 bases). Germline V gene lookup returns CDR1 LGHNA and CDR2 YSLEER. The CDR3 extends over 19 amino acids. Trimming pared 3 bases from V and 0 bases from J, leaving 21 bases between.

This clone occurred a few times. The chain employs TRBV4-3 and TRBJ1-2, with D perhaps TRBD1 (6 bases). Trimming pared 1 base from V and 6 bases from J, leaving 15 bases between. Germline CDR1 is LGHNA and CDR2 is YSLEER. CDR3 size: 15 residues. CDR3 residues: CASSQAYRAPDGYTF. Written as DNA, the CDR3 is TGCGCCAGCAGCCAAGCCTACAGGGCCCCGGATGGCTACACCTTC.

V usage is TRBV7-2 and J usage is TRBJ2-7, with 7 positions matching TRBD2. V was pared by 5 bases and J by 0 bases, with 7 bases of the junction left unmatched. CDR3 length equals 15 residues. Germline V lookup: CDR1 SGHTA, CDR2 FQGNSA. This CDR3 is CASSLQAGISYEQYF. CDR3 nucleotide sequence: TGTGCCAGCAGCCTACAAGCGGGGATCTCCTACGAGCAGTACTTC.

This chain uses TRBV6-5 with TRBJ2-2; D perhaps matches TRBD1 (5 bases). CDR3 length: 15 residues. CDR1 and CDR2 from the germline V gene are MNHEY and SVGAGI. V shed 4 bases and J shed 3 bases, with 12 bases lying between them. CDR3 region: CASSSIGDHTGELFF. The CDR3 DNA sequence: TGTGCCAGCAGTTCAATAGGGGATCACACCGGGGAGCTGTTTTTT.

The rearrangement uses TRBV9 and TRBJ2-7; D is possibly TRBD1 (5 bases). Trimming shortened V by 4 bases and J by 0 bases, and 14 bases separated the two germline ends. The CDR3 has 15 amino acids. CDR1 is SGDLS, CDR2 YYNGEE, per germline. CDR3 in amino acids: CASSLSGQSSYEQYF. CDR3 nucleotide sequence: TGTGCCAGCAGCCTCTCTGGACAAAGCTCCTACGAGCAGTACTTC.

The V gene is TRBV6-5, the J gene TRBJ1-2; tentatively, D is TRBD1 (5 bases). The CDR3 sequence is 14 residues long. CDR1 and CDR2 from the germline V gene are MNHEY and SVGAGI. The V end was cut by 5 bases, the J end by 5 bases, with 15 bases between. Written as DNA, the CDR3 is TGTGCCAGCAGTGGTGGGGGGGGGTCATATGGCTACACCTTC. Translating it yields CASSGGGGSYGYTF.

A few counts support this clone. V usage is TRBV6-1 and J usage is TRBJ1-1, with a weak D call TRBD1 (5 bases). The CDR3 loop spans 14 amino acids. The V gene lost 8 bases and the J gene lost 10 bases, with 23 bases spanning the gap. CDR1 and CDR2 from the germline V gene are MNHNS and SASEGT. This CDR3 is CASGGDSSNTRAFF. The CDR3 DNA follows: TGTGCCAGCGGGGGGGACTCCTCGAACACGAGAGCTTTCTTT.

V is TRBV27 and J is TRBJ2-7, with 13 bases that match TRBD2. V lost 6 bases and J lost 4; bases outside the gene matches: 9. CDR1 and CDR2 from the germline V gene are MNHEY and SMNVEV (reference sequence). The CDR3 sequence is 16 residues long. In DNA form, the CDR3 reads TGTGCCAGCAGAGCCTTTTGGACTAGCGGGGGTTACGAGCAGTACTTC. It encodes CASRAFWTSGGYEQYF.

This chain joins TRBV7-2 and TRBJ2-1; tentative D call: TRBD1 (5 bases). The CDR3 extends over 16 amino acids. Trimming shortened V by 5 bases and J by 0 bases, and 14 bases separated the two germline ends. Germline values: CDR1 SGHTA, CDR2 FQGNSA. CDR3 nucleotides: TGTGCCAGCAGCAGATTGGGGCGGAGCTCCTACAATGAGCAGTTCTTC. Protein product: CASSRLGRSSYNEQFF.

This chain links TRBV27 with TRBJ1-2; 10 bases line up with TRBD1. CDR3 length equals 13 residues. Germline trimming cut 5 bases from V and 8 bases from J; bases unmatched to any gene: 5. CDR1 and CDR2 from the germline V gene are MNHEY and SMNVEV (reference sequence). The CDR3 bases are TGTGCCAGCAGTCTGACAGGGGGCTGGGGCTACACCTTC. Translation: CASSLTGGWGYTF.

This clone was seen only once. The V gene is TRBV6-1, the J gene TRBJ2-1, with 11 bases identical to TRBD2. The CDR3 extends over 15 amino acids. The ends lost 8 bases at V and 10 bases at J; junction bases unmatched: 13. The germline V gene has CDR1 MNHNS and CDR2 SASEGT. The chain's CDR3 is CASGHSGGAAREQFF. CDR3 nucleotides: TGTGCCAGCGGACATAGCGGGGGGGCCGCGCGAGAGCAGTTCTTC.

The V call is TRBV6-1, the J call TRBJ1-4, with 8 nucleotides matching TRBD1. CDR1 is MNHNS, CDR2 SASEGT, per germline. J was trimmed by 8 bases and V by 1 base; bases with no gene match: 6. The CDR3 has 15 residues. DNA of the CDR3: TGTGCCAGCAGTGAAGGATGGACAGGGCAAGAAAAACTGTTTTTT. Its protein product is CASSEGWTGQEKLFF.

This rearrangement joins TRBV7-3 to TRBJ1-1; possible D gene TRBD1, 6 bases. Germline V lookup: CDR1 SGHTA, CDR2 FQGTGA. V lost 5 bases, J lost 1 base, and 11 bases lay in between. This CDR3 contains 14 residues. The CDR3 sequence: CASSLGQTNTEAFF. CDR3 nucleotides: TGTGCCAGCAGCCTTGGACAGACGAACACTGAAGCTTTCTTT.

The genes are TRBV5-1 and TRBJ2-1, with a possible D match to TRBD2 (7 bases). Germline-derived CDR1 and CDR2 are SGHRS and YFSETQ. CDR3 length: 14 amino acids. Trimming left V 5 bases short and J 7 bases short, with 16 bases between. In DNA form, the CDR3 reads TGCGCCAGCAGAGGCGGGGGCATTATGAATGAGCAGTTCTTC. This translates into CASRGGGIMNEQFF. The full variable domain, completed using reference TRBV5-1 and TRBJ2-1, is KAGVTQTPRYLIKTRGQQVTLSCSPISGHRSVSWYQQTPGQGLQFLFEYFSETQRNKGNFPGRFSGRQFSNSRSEMNVSTLELGDSALYLCASRGGGIMNEQFFGPGTRLTVL.

This clone occurred a few times. V and J are TRBV5-1 and TRBJ1-2; perhaps TRBD1 as D (6 bases). V dropped 0 bases and J dropped 4 bases, with 13 bases sitting between them. This CDR3 spans 15 amino acids. Germline CDR1 SGHRS, CDR2 YFSETQ. CDR3 nucleotides: TGCGCCAGCAGCTTGGAACCGGGAGGGGGCTATGGCTACACCTTC. The encoded protein is CASSLEPGGGYGYTF.

This clone was observed a few times. The rearrangement links TRBV6-6 to TRBJ2-3, with a tentative D call TRBD2 (6 bases). This CDR3 comprises 14 residues. Germline values: CDR1 MNHNY, CDR2 SVGAGI (reference sequence). Trimming took 0 bases from V and 6 from J, leaving 10 bases between them. The CDR3: CASSYSRGVDTQYF. CDR3 DNA: TGTGCCAGCAGTTACTCGCGGGGCGTCGATACGCAGTATTTT.

This chain uses TRBV2 with TRBJ1-5, with D hard to call. In germline, CDR1 is SNHLY, CDR2 FYNNEI. Trimming removed 7 bases from V and 0 bases from J, with 13 bases in between. The CDR3 has 15 amino acids. The CDR3 loop reads CASTYSEGSNQPQHF. The DNA for the CDR3 is TGTGCCAGCACTTATTCGGAGGGTAGCAATCAGCCCCAGCATTTT.

CDR3 sequence reads: CASSVDGTSLSEQFF. CDR3 in DNA: TGTGCCAGCAGCGTAGATGGGACTAGCCTTAGTGAGCAGTTCTTC. The V call is TRBV9, the J call TRBJ2-1; 9 bases fit TRBD2. This CDR3 contains 15 residues. Germline CDR1 and CDR2: SGDLS and YYNGEE. Trimming took 0 bases from V and 9 from J; bases not matched to a gene: 7. The full variable domain, completed using reference TRBV9 and TRBJ2-1, is DSGVTQTPKHLITATGQRVTLRCSPRSGDLSVYWYQQSLDQGLQFLIQYYNGEERAKGNILERFSAQQFPDLHSELNLSSLELGDSALYFCASSVDGTSLSEQFFGPGTRLTVL.

V gene TRBV20-1 combines with J gene TRBJ2-7; 8 bases are a match to TRBD2. The CDR3 has 11 residues. CDR1 DFQATT and CDR2 SNEGSKA come from the germline V gene (reference sequence). V lost 6 bases, J lost 6 bases, and 4 bases stayed unmatched. The CDR3 DNA reads TGCAGTGCGTCGGGGGGGCCCGAGCAGTACTTC. Translation gives CSASGGPEQYF.